This TCR beta chain was obtained from a study of blood T cell repertoires in COVID-19. In the study overall: Spain, Italy and the United States supplied samples that represented acute and convalescent COVID-19. The analysed material was cDNA or gDNA that came from T cells, B-cell-depleted T cells, or PBMCs.

V was shortened by 2 bases and J by 7 bases, with 8 bases between the two germline ends. This CDR3 is built from 12 residues. CDR1 and CDR2 from the germline V gene are MNHNS and SASEGT. Per the original data handling: Estimates of nucleated cell counts were drawn from the amplification of reference gene primers. Repertoires were generated with immunoSEQ multiplex PCR, while TCRdb's copy carries only in-frame clones and drops some. The V and J calls and the clone size are those of that table, but D and trimming were determined from the DNA. The profile shows over 80,000 clones, around nine tenths of them singletons.

V is TRBV6-1 and J is TRBJ2-5; the D is unclear. This clonotype was obtained from a man aged 60 to 75 with acute or convalescent COVID-19. The specimen was peripheral blood. The CDR3 loop reads CASSETPRTQYF. The CDR3 coding sequence is TGTGCCAGCAGTGAAACCCCTAGGACCCAGTACTTC.